The rows below give T cell receptor beta chains drawn from one sample of a study of T cell changes during pregnancy in multiple sclerosis. Method: immunoSEQ multiplex PCR; TCRdb's copy keeps in-frame clones and lacks some. The repertoire consists of 80,000 to 95,000 clones, with roughly 93% occurring once and the leading ten covering around 1.4%. Material: peripheral blood, obtained in the third trimester of pregnancy. The receptors originated from a female donor in good health, enrolled as a control in a pregnancy study. Each CDR3 is given with its conserved first and last residue. Each record gives: V gene, CDR3 protein.

>TRBV4-1
CASSPGQGYGYTF
>TRBV27
CASSFLADQETQYF
>TRBV5-6
CASSSQTGGFYEQYF
>TRBV9
CASSKGQTQETQYF
>TRBV5-1
CASSTTDMTTEAFF
>TRBV15
CATSRPGQEPDTGF
>TRBV27
CASSPGISYEQYF
>TRBV7-6
CASSSLLAGEYNEQFF
>TRBV15
CATSRDRGGRGYTF
>TRBV5-1
CASSLGLAGGPHEQYF
>TRBV7-9
CASSRQAGGTDEQYF
>TRBV27
CASSLGLALHEQYF
>TRBV30
CAWSVEGGGTDTQYF
>TRBV15
CATSRDMTGGPYEQYF
>TRBV13
CASSGGLETQYF
>TRBV7-8
CASTEVGGNNQPQHF
>TRBV10-3
CAISERGGGEKLFF
>TRBV18
CASSPGRVGQPQHF
>TRBV28
CASQGGNTGELFF
>TRBV10-3
CAISSTSGSYEQYF
>TRBV5-1
CASSPPLNTGELFF
>TRBV5-1
CASSLSGTKQETQYF
>TRBV6-1
CASSELMAYGQLNTEAFF
>TRBV5-8
CASSSNRTGIVTRGQPQHF
>TRBV19
CASSGQGASYGYTF
>TRBV7-9
CASSLGSSFYEQYF
>TRBV4-2
CASSQVTSGNNEQFF
>TRBV4-2
CASSQSDTIYF
>TRBV29-1
CSVYSGTKKGGELFF
>TRBV2
CASSEAAKRDTQYF
>TRBV28
CASSQYRAGLWNQPQHF
>TRBV6-5
CASSSRAGGRGETQYF